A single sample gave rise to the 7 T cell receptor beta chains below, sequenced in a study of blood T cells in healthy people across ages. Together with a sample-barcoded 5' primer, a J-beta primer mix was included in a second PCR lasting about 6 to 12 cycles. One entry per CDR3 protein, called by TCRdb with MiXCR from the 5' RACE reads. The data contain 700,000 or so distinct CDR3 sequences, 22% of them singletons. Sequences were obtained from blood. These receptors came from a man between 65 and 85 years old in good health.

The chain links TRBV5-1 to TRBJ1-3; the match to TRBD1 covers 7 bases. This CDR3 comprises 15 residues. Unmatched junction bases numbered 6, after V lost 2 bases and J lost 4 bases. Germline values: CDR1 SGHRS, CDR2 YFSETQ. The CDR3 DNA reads TGCGCCAGCAGCTTCACAGGGGACTCCGGAAACACCATATATTTT. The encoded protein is CASSFTGDSGNTIYF. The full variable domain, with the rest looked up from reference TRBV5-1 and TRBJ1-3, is KAGVTQTPRYLIKTRGQQVTLSCSPISGHRSVSWYQQTPGQGLQFLFEYFSETQRNKGNFPGRFSGRQFSNSRSEMNVSTLELGDSALYLCASSFTGDSGNTIYFGEGSWLTVV.

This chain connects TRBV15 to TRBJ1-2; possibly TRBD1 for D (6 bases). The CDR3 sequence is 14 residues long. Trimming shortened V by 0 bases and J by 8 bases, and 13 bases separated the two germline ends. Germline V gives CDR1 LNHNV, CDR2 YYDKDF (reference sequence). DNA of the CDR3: TGTGCCACCAGCAGAGATCGGGGCAGGGGAGGCTACACCTTC. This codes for CATSRDRGRGGYTF. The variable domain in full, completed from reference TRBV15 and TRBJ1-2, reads DAMVIQNPRYQVTQFGKPVTLSCSQTLNHNVMYWYQQKSSQAPKLLFHYYDKDFNNEADTPDNFQSRRPNTSFCFLDIRSPGLGDTAMYLCATSRDRGRGGYTFGSGTRLTVV.

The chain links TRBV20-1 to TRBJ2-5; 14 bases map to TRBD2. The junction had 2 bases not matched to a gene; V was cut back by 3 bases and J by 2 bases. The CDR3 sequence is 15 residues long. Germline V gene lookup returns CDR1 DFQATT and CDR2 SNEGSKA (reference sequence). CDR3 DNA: TGCAGTGCTAGGGGACTAGCGGGGGATCAAGAGACCCAGTACTTC. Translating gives CSARGLAGDQETQYF.

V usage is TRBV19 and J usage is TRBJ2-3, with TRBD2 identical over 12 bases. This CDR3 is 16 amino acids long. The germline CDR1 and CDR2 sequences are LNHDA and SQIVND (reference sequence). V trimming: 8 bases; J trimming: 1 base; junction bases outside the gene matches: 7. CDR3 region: CASSKRLAGGTDTQYF. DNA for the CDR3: TGTGCCAGTTCAAAGCGACTAGCGGGGGGCACAGATACGCAGTATTTT.

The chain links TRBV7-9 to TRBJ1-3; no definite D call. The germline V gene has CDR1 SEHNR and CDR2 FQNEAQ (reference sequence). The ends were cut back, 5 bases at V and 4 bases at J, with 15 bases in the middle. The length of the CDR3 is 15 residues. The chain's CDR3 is CASSTRSEAGNTIYF. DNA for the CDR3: TGTGCCAGCAGCACCAGGAGTGAAGCCGGAAACACCATATATTTT.

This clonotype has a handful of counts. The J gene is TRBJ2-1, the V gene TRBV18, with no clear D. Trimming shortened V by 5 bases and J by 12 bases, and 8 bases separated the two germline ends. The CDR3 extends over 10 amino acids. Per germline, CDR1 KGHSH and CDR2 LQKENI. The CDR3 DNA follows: TGTGCCAGCTCAAGCCAGTCGCAGTTCTTC. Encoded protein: CASSSQSQFF.

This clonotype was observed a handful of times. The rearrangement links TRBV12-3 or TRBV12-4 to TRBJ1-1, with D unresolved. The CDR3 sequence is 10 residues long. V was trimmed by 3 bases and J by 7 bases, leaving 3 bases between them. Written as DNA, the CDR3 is TGTGCCAGCAGTTTGGGTGAAGCTTTCTTT. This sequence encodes CASSLGEAFF.